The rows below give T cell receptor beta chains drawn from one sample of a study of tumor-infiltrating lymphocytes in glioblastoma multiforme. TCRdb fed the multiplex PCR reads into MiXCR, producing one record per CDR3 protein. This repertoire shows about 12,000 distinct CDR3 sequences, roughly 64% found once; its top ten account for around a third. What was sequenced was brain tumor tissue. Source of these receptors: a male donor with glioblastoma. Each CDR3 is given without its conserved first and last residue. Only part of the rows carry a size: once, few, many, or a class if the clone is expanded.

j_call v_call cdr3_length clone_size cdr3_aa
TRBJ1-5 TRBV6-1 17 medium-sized ASSEPTGGGAISNQPQH
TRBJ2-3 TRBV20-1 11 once SARFRGRNTQY
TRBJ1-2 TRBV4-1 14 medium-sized ASSQDRYRSNYGYT
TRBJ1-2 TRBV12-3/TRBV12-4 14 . ASSPKGGQAIYGYT
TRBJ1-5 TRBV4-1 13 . ASRPHNSSNQPQH
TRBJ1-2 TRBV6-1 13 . ASSVSWTANYGYT
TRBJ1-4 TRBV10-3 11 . ADRELEGEKLF
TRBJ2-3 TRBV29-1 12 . SVELAGGPNTQY
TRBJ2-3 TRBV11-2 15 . ASSLDYASWATDTQY
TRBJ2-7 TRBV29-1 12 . SVLDRSSSYEQY
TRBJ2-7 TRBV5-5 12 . ASSFFGSDYEQY
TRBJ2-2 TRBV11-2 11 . ASSLEAFGELF
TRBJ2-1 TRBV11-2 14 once ASSNLDRGFYNEQF
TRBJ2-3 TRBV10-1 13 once ASSGLALYTDTQY
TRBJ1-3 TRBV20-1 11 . GAPQGAGNTIY
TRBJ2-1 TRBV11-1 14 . ASSLSWVAGGNEQF
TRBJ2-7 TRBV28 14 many ASSPYETSGRYEQY
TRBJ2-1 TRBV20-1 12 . SARDEARLYEQF
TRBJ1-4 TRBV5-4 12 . ASSSDRADEKLF
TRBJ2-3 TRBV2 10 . ASKQSTDTQY
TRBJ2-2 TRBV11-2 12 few ASSHGLDPGKLF
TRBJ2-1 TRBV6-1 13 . ASSGTGWDYNEQF
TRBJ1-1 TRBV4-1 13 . ASSQDPRANTGAL
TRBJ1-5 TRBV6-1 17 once ASNEPTRGGAISNQPQH
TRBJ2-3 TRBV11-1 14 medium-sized ASSLGLAGSTDTQY
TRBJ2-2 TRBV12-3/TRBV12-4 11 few ASSYGRTGELF
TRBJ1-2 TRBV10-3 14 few AISDPTPQGEYGYT
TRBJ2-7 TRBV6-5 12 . ASSYSGCWSEHY
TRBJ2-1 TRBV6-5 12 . ASSYGPGFGGQL
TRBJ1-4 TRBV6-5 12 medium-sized ASRQGGGDEKLF
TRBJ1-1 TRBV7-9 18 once ASSLGEFREVPSGDTEAF